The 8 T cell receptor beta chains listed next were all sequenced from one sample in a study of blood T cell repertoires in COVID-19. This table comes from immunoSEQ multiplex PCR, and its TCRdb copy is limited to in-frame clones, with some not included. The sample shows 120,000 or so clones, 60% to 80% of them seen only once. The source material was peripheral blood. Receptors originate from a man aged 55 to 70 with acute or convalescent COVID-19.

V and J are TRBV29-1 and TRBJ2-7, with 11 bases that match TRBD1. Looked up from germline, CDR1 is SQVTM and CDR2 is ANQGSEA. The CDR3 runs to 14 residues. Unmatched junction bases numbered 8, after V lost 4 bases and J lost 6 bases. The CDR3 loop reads CSVAGGQGGIEQYF. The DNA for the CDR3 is TGCAGCGTTGCCGGGGGACAGGGGGGAATCGAGCAGTACTTC.

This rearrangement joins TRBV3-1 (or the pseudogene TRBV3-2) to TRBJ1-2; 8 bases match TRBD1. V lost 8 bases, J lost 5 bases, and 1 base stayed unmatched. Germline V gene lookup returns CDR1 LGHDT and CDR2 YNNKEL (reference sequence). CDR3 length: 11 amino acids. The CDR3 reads CASGQGYGYTF. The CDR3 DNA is TGTGCCAGCGGACAGGGATATGGCTACACCTTC.

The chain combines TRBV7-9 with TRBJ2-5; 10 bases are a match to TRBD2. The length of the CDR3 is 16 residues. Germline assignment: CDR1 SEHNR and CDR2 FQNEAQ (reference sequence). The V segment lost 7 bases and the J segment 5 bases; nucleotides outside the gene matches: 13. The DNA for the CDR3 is TGTGCCAGCAACCCAGGACTAGCGGAGGTACGGGAGACCCAGTACTTC. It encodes CASNPGLAEVRETQYF.

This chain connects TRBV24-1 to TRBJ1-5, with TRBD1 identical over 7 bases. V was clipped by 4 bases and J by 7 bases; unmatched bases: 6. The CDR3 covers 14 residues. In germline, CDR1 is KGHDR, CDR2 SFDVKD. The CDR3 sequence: CATSDRGTVQPQHF. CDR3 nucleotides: TGTGCCACCAGTGACCGAGGGACAGTACAGCCCCAGCATTTT.

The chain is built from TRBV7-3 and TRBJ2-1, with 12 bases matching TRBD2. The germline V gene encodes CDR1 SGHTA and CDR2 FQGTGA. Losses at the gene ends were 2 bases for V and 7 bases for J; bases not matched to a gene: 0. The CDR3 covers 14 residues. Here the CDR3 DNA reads TGTGCCAGCAGCTTAGGGACTAGCGGGAATGAGCAGTTCTTC. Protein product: CASSLGTSGNEQFF.

The CDR3 loop is CASSLVGVPFF. In DNA, the CDR3 is TGTGCCAGCAGTTTAGTGGGAGTGCCTTTCTTT. V usage is TRBV12-3 or TRBV12-4 and J usage is TRBJ1-1; the D is unclear. The germline V and J ends were trimmed by 1 base and 12 bases, with 9 bases remaining between them. This CDR3 has 11 residues.

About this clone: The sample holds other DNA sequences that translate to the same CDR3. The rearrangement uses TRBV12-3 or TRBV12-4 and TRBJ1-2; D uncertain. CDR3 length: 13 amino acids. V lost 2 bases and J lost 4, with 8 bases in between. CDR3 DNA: TGTGCCAGCAGTTTATCGGGAGGCTATGGCTACACCTTC. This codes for CASSLSGGYGYTF.

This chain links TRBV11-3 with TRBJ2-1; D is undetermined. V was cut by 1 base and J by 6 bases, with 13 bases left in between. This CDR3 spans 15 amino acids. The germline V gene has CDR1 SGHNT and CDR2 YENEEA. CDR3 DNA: TGTGCCAGCAGCTTAGGGGCCGCCTCGTTCAATGAGCAGTTCTTC. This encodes CASSLGAASFNEQFF.